This is a list of T cell receptor beta chains from one sample in a study of cytomegalovirus exposure and HLA in healthy donors. The method was immunoSEQ multiplex PCR; TCRdb's version includes in-frame clones alone and lacks a portion of them. In the table there are roughly 50,000 clones, just over 90% of which are singletons. Sequenced: PBMCs. These receptors were taken from a woman younger than 30 in good health and CMV-seropositive. Both conserved end residues are part of each CDR3. A D gene is named only where the DNA matches it firmly. The size of a clone is reported for some rows only, either as once, few or many, or as a class for expanded clones.

TRBV7-2	TRBD1	NA	TRBJ1-2	CASSEYVGQVYGYTF	TGTGCCAGCAGCGAGTACGTGGGACAGGTCTATGGCTACACCTTC
TRBV2	TRBD1	once	TRBJ1-2	CASTRMGQGNHYGYTF	TGTGCCAGCACTCGAATGGGACAGGGTAACCACTATGGCTACACCTTC
TRBV6-1	TRBD1	NA	TRBJ1-1	CASSQDRARGEAFF	TGTGCCAGCAGCCAGGACAGGGCCCGGGGCGAAGCTTTCTTT
TRBV7-8	NA	NA	TRBJ1-4	CASSPNGGINEKLFF	TGTGCCAGCAGCCCCAACGGGGGAATTAATGAAAAACTGTTTTTT
TRBV29-1	TRBD1	NA	TRBJ2-2	CSVVTRTGGGTGELFF	TGCAGCGTTGTAACTAGGACAGGGGGGGGGACCGGGGAGCTGTTTTTT
TRBV5-6	TRBD1	NA	TRBJ1-6	CASSPYNTQTGGLSPLHF	TGTGCCAGCAGCCCCTATAATACTCAGACAGGGGGTTTATCACCCCTCCACTTT
TRBV7-2	TRBD1	NA	TRBJ1-1	CASSSEQGTEAFF	TGTGCCAGCAGCTCGGAACAGGGGACTGAAGCTTTCTTT
TRBV4-2	NA	few	TRBJ2-7	CASSQGGGQYF	TGTGCCAGCAGCCAAGGAGGCGGGCAGTACTTC
TRBV5-1	NA	NA	TRBJ2-5	CASLPGGGVQETQYF	TGCGCCAGCCTACCTGGCGGGGGCGTACAAGAGACCCAGTACTTC
TRBV5-4	TRBD2	NA	TRBJ2-3	CASREGRAVPTDTQYF	TGTGCCAGCAGGGAGGGGAGGGCGGTTCCCACAGATACGCAGTATTTT
TRBV27	TRBD2	NA	TRBJ2-5	CASSPFAGGPETQYF	TGTGCCAGCAGTCCTTTCGCGGGGGGGCCTGAGACCCAGTACTTC
TRBV2	TRBD1	NA	TRBJ2-2	CASLDRENTGELFF	TGTGCCAGCCTTGACAGGGAAAACACCGGGGAGCTGTTTTTT
TRBV9	TRBD1	NA	TRBJ1-1	CASSALQGSDTEAFF	TGTGCCAGCAGCGCCTTACAGGGGTCGGACACTGAAGCTTTCTTT
TRBV4-1	NA	NA	TRBJ2-7	CASSQRQAYEQYF	TGCGCCAGCAGCCAAAGACAGGCTTACGAGCAGTACTTC
TRBV29-1	NA	NA	TRBJ1-2	CSVHREQHYGYTF	TGCAGCGTCCACCGGGAACAACACTATGGCTACACCTTC
TRBV29-1	TRBD1	NA	TRBJ2-7	CSVEDPTTPGTGGFEQYF	TGCAGCGTTGAAGACCCCACCACCCCCGGGACAGGGGGATTTGAGCAGTACTTC
TRBV4-3	TRBD1	NA	TRBJ1-2	CASSPDRTGRPFGYTF	TGCGCCAGCAGCCCGGACAGGACAGGGAGGCCCTTTGGCTACACCTTC
TRBV7-9	NA	NA	TRBJ2-3	CASRSNTRGPPTDTQYF	TGTGCCAGCAGGTCAAATACGCGGGGACCCCCCACAGATACGCAGTATTTT
TRBV27	NA	once	TRBJ1-1	CASSRRTATILPTEAFF	TGTGCCAGCAGTCGGCGGACAGCTACTATCCTTCCCACTGAAGCTTTCTTT
TRBV4-3	TRBD1	NA	TRBJ2-5	CASSQGRDRGWETQYF	TGCGCCAGCAGCCAAGGAAGGGACAGGGGGTGGGAGACCCAGTACTTC
TRBV10-2	NA	NA	TRBJ2-4	CASTSKNIQYF	TGCGCCAGCACCTCCAAAAACATTCAGTACTTC
TRBV6-1	TRBD1	NA	TRBJ1-4	CASTSDRGHEKLFF	TGTGCCAGCACCTCTGACAGGGGGCATGAAAAACTGTTTTTT
TRBV5-3	NA	NA	TRBJ1-4	CASLSCGIGEDANEKLFF	TGTGCCAGTCTCTCGTGCGGGATAGGGGAAGACGCTAATGAAAAACTGTTTTTT
TRBV5-8	TRBD2	NA	TRBJ2-4	CASSLASGGGKNIQYF	TGTGCCAGCAGCTTGGCAAGCGGGGGGGGGAAAAACATTCAGTACTTC
TRBV27	TRBD2	once	TRBJ2-7	CASSFIRGGRIEQYF	TGTGCCAGCAGTTTTATACGGGGGGGCCGCATCGAGCAGTACTTC
TRBV7-2	NA	NA	TRBJ1-2	CASSASGAWGYTF	TGTGCCAGCAGCGCCAGTGGGGCATGGGGCTACACCTTC
TRBV7-8	NA	NA	TRBJ1-6	CASSLAVAGGSPLHF	TGTGCCAGCAGCTTAGCAGTGGCGGGGGGCTCACCCCTCCACTTT
TRBV4-3	TRBD2	NA	TRBJ2-3	CASSQDLTSGGAGSTDTQYF	TGCGCCAGCAGCCAAGATCTGACTAGCGGGGGGGCCGGGAGCACAGATACGCAGTATTTT
TRBV4-1	NA	NA	TRBJ2-5	CASSQASGQETQYF	TGCGCCAGCAGCCAAGCGAGCGGCCAAGAGACCCAGTACTTC
TRBV7-2	NA	NA	TRBJ2-1	CASSLWTGSYNEQFF	TGTGCCAGCAGCTTATGGACGGGGAGCTACAATGAGCAGTTCTTC
TRBV5-5	NA	NA	TRBJ2-7	CASSLWRGRVYEQYF	TGTGCCAGCAGCTTGTGGAGGGGACGGGTTTACGAGCAGTACTTC
TRBV27	TRBD1	NA	TRBJ2-6	CASSQGTGFGANVLTF	TGTGCCAGCAGTCAGGGGACAGGGTTCGGGGCCAACGTCCTGACTTTC
TRBV7-3	TRBD2	NA	TRBJ2-1	CASSWSSGEQFF	TGTGCCAGCAGCTGGTCTAGCGGTGAGCAGTTCTTC
TRBV5-4	TRBD2	NA	TRBJ2-7	CASSQTSGGGNEQYF	TGTGCCAGCAGCCAAACTAGCGGGGGGGGGAACGAGCAGTACTTC
TRBV5-1	TRBD1	NA	TRBJ2-5	CASSSSAQGVTLETQYF	TGCGCCAGCAGCTCCTCGGCACAGGGGGTTACCCTGGAGACCCAGTACTTC
TRBV6-5	TRBD1	NA	TRBJ2-7	CASSYDREVYEQYF	TGTGCCAGCAGTTACGACAGGGAAGTTTACGAGCAGTACTTC
TRBV7-2	TRBD2	NA	TRBJ2-3	CASSRKTSGGLSTDTQYF	TGTGCCAGCAGTCGAAAGACTAGCGGGGGGTTGTCGACAGATACGCAGTATTTT
TRBV29-1	TRBD1	NA	TRBJ1-1	CSVEGIVPRDRGQKGYVTEAFF	TGCAGCGTTGAAGGGATAGTCCCCCGCGACAGGGGACAAAAGGGTTATGTCACTGAAGCTTTCTTT
TRBV7-2	NA	NA	TRBJ1-1	CASSSIGGYTEAFF	TGTGCCAGCAGCTCAATTGGCGGCTACACTGAAGCTTTCTTT
TRBV9	TRBD1	NA	TRBJ2-1	CASSLIGFRQGRNEQFF	TGTGCCAGCAGCTTAATAGGCTTTAGACAGGGCAGGAATGAGCAGTTCTTC
TRBV11-2	NA	once	TRBJ2-1	CASSLDSGRGPSSYNEQFF	TGTGCCAGCAGCTTAGATTCGGGCAGGGGACCGAGCTCCTACAATGAGCAGTTCTTC